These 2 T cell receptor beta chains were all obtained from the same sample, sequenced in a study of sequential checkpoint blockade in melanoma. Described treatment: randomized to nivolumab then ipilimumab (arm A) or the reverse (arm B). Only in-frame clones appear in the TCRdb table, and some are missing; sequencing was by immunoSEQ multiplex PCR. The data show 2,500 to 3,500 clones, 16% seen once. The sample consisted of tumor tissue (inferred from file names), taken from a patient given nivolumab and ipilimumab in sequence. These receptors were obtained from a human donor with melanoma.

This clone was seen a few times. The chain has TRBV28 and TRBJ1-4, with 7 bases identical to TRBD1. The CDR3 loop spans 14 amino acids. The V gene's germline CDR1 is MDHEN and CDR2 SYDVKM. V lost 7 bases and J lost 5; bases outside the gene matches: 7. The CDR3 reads CASKGGAGNEKLFF. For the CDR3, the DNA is TGTGCCAGCAAAGGGGGCGCGGGAAATGAAAAACTGTTTTTT.

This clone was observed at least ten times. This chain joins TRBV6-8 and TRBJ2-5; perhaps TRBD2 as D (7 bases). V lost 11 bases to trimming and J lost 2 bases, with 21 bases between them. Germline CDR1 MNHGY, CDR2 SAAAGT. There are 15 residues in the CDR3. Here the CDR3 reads CAAQGWGGPQETQYF. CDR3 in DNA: TGTGCCGCCCAAGGTTGGGGGGGGCCACAAGAGACCCAGTACTTC.